This TCR beta chain was obtained from a study of OX40 agonist ivuxolimab in advanced cancers. Generated by immunoSEQ multiplex PCR, the TCRdb table keeps only in-frame clones and is missing some. The sample holds more than 50,000 clones, 87% seen once. The sequences come from CD4+ or CD8+ T cells sorted from blood, collected in a trial of the OX40 agonist ivuxolimab. The sequence was obtained from an adult with an advanced solid tumor such as melanoma, head and neck, liver or kidney cancer.

The CDR3 reads CASSLQQTEAFF. The CDR3 nucleotides are TGTGCCAGCAGCTTACAGCAAACTGAAGCTTTCTTT. The chain joins TRBV28 to TRBJ1-1; D is unclear. Germline lookup yields CDR1 MDHEN and CDR2 SYDVKM. This CDR3 has 12 amino acids. Trimming stripped 6 bases from V and 5 bases from J, with 10 bases between. Combining the CDR3 with reference TRBV28 and TRBJ1-1 gives the whole variable domain DVKVTQSSRYLVKRTGEKVFLECVQDMDHENMFWYRQDPGLGLRLIYFSYDVKMKEKGDIPEGYSVSREKKERFSLILESASTNQTSMYLCASSLQQTEAFFGQGTRLTVV.